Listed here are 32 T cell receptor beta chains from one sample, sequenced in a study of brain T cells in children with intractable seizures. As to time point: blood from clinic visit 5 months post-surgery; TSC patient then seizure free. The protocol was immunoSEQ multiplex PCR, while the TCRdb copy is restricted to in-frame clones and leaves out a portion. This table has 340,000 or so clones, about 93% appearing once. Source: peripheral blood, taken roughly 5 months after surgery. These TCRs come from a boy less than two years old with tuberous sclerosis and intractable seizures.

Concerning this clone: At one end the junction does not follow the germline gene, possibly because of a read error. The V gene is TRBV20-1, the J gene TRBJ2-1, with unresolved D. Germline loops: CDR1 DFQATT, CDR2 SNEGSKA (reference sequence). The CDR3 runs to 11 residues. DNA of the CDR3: TGCGGATATAGGACCTACGATGAGCAGTTCTTC. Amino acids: CGYRTYDEQFF.

The CDR3 DNA is TGTGCCAGTAGTATGGGGGTGAACGACAGATACTATCAGCCCCAGCATTTT. This gives the protein CASSMGVNDRYYQPQHF. The J gene is TRBJ1-5, the V gene TRBV19; possible D gene TRBD1, 5 bases. Germline V gene lookup returns CDR1 LNHDA and CDR2 SQIVND (reference sequence). This CDR3 region has 17 residues. Trimming left V 3 bases short and J 5 bases short, with 20 bases between.

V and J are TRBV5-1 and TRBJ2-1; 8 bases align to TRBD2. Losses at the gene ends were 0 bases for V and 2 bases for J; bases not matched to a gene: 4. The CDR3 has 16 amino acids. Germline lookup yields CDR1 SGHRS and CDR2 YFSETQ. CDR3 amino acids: CASSLVVGRAYNEQFF. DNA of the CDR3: TGCGCCAGCAGCTTGGTAGTCGGGAGGGCCTACAATGAGCAGTTCTTC.

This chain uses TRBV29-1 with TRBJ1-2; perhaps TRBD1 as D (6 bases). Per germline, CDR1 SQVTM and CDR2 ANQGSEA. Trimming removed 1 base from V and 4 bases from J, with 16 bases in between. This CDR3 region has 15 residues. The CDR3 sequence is CSVEAIDRLSYGYTF. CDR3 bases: TGCAGCGTTGAAGCCATCGACAGGTTATCCTATGGCTACACCTTC.

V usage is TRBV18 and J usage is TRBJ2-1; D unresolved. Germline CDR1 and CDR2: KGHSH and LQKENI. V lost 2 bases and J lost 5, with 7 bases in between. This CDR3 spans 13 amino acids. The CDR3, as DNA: TGTGCCAGCTCACCAGTACGGGACAATGAGCAGTTCTTC. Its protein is CASSPVRDNEQFF.

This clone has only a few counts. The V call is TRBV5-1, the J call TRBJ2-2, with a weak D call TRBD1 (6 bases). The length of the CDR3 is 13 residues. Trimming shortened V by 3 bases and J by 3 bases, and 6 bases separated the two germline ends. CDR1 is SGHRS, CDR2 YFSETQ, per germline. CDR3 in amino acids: CASSWTDTGELFF. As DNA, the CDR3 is TGCGCCAGCAGCTGGACAGACACCGGGGAGCTGTTTTTT.

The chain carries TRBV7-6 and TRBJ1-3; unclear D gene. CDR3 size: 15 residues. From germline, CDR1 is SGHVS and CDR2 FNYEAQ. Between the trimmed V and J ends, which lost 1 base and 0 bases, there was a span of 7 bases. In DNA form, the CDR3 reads TGTGCCAGCAGCTTAGTTCTGGGCTCTGGAAACACCATATATTTT. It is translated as CASSLVLGSGNTIYF.

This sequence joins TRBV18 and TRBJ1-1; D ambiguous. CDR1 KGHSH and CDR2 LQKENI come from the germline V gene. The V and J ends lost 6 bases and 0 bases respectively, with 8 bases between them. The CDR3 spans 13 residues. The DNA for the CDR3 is TGTGCCAGCTCTTACGGTATGAACACTGAAGCTTTCTTT. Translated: CASSYGMNTEAFF. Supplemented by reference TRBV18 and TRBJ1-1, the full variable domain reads NAGVMQNPRHLVRRRGQEARLRCSPMKGHSHVYWYRQLPEEGLKFMVYLQKENIIDESGMPKERFSAEFPKEGPSILRIQQVVRGDSAAYFCASSYGMNTEAFFGQGTRLTVV.

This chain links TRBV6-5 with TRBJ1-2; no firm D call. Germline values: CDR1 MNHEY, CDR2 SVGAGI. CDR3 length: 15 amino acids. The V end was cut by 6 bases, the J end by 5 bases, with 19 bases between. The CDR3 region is CASSPSGKVEYGYTF. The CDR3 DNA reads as TGTGCCAGCAGCCCATCGGGGAAAGTTGAATATGGCTACACCTTC.

The CDR3 region is CASSQGRVAEAFF. The DNA for the CDR3 is TGTGCCAGCAGCCAAGGTCGGGTGGCTGAAGCTTTCTTT. The chain carries TRBV3-1 (or the pseudogene TRBV3-2) and TRBJ1-1, with D unclear. The V end was cut by 1 base, the J end by 6 bases, with 9 bases between. This CDR3 comprises 13 residues. Germline V CDR1 and CDR2: LGHDT, YNNKEL (reference sequence).

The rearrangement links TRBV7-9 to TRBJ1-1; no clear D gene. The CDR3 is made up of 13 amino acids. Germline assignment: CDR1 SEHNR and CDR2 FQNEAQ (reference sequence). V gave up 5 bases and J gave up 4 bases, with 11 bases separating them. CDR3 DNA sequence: TGTGCCAGCAGCCCCGAGCCGGGCACTGAAGCTTTCTTT. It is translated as CASSPEPGTEAFF.

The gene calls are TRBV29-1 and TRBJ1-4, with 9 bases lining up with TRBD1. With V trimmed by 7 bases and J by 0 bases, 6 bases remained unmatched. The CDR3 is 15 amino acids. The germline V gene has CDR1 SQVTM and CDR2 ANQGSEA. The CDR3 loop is CSASGDRATNEKLFF. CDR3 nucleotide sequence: TGCAGCGCCTCGGGGGACAGGGCAACTAATGAAAAACTGTTTTTT.

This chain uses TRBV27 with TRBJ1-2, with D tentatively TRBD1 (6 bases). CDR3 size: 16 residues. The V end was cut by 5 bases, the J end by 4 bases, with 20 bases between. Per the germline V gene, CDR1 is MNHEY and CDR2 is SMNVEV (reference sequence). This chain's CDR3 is CASSPSDRRLSYGYTF. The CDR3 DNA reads TGTGCCAGCAGTCCGTCCGACAGGCGGTTGAGCTATGGCTACACCTTC.

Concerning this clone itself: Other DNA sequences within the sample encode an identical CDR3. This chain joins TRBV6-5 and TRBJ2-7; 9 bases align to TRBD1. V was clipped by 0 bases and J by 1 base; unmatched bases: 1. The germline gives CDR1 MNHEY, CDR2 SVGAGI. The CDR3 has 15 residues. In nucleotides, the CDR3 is TGTGCCAGCAGTTACTCCGGGACAGGGTCCTACGAGCAGTACTTC. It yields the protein CASSYSGTGSYEQYF.

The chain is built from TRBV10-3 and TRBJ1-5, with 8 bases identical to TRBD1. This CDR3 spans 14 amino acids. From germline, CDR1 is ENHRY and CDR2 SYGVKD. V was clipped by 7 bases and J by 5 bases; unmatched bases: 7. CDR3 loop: CAINGQGPDQPQHF. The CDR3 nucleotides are TGTGCCATCAATGGACAGGGCCCGGATCAGCCCCAGCATTTT.

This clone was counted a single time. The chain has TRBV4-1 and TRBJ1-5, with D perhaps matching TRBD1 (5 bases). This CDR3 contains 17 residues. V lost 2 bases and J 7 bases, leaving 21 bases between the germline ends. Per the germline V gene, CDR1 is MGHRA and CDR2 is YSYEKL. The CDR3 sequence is CASSQMQGIQGEQPQHF. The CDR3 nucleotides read TGCGCCAGCAGCCAAATGCAGGGTATTCAAGGCGAGCAGCCCCAGCATTTT.

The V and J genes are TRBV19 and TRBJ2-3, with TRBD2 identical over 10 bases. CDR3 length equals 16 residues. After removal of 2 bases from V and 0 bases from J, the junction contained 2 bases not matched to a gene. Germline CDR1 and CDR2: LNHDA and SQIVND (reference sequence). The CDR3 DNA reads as TGTGCCAGTAGTATAAGCGGGGGGGTGAGCACAGATACGCAGTATTTT. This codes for CASSISGGVSTDTQYF.

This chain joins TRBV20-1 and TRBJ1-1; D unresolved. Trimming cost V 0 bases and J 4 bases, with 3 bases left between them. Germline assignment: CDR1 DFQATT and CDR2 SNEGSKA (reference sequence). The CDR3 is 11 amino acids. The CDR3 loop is CSARDPTEAFF. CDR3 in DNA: TGCAGTGCTAGAGATCCCACTGAAGCTTTCTTT.

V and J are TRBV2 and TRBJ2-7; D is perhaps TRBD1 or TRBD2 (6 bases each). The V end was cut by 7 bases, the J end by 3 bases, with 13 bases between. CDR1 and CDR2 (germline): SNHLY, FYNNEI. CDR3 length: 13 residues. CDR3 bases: TGTGCCAGCACCCAAGAGGGGGGCTACGAGCAGTACTTC. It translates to CASTQEGGYEQYF.

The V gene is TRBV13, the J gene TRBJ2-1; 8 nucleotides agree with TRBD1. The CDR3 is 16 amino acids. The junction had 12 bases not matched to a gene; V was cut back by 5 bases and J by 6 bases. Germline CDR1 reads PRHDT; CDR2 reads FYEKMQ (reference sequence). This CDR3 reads CASSQFQGQVGNEQFF. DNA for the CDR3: TGTGCCAGCAGCCAATTTCAGGGACAGGTTGGCAATGAGCAGTTCTTC.

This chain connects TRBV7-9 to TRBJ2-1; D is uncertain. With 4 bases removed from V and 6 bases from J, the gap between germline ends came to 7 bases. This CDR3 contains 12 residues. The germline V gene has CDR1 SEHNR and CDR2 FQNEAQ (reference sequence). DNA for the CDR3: TGTGCCAGCAGCTACGGCTCCAATGAGCAGTTCTTC. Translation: CASSYGSNEQFF. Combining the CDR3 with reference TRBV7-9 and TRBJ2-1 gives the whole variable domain DTGVSQNPRHKITKRGQNVTFRCDPISEHNRLYWYRQTLGQGPEFLTYFQNEAQLEKSRLLSDRFSAERPKGSFSTLEIQRTEQGDSAMYLCASSYGSNEQFFGPGTRLTVL.

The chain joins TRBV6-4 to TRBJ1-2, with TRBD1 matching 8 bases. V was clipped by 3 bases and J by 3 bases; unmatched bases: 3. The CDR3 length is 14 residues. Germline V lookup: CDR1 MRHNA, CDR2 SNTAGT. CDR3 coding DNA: TGTGCCAGCAGTGAGACGACAGGGGACTATGGCTACACCTTC. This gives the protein CASSETTGDYGYTF.

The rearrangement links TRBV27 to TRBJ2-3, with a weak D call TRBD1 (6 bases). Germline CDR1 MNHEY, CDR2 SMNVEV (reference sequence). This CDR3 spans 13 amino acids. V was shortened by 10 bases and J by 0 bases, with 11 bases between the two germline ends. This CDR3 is CATQGASTDTQYF. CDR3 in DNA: TGTGCCACACAGGGTGCTAGCACAGATACGCAGTATTTT.

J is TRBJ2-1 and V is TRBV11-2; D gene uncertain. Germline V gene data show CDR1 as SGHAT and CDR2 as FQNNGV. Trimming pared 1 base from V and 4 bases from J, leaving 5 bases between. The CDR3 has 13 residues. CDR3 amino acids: CASSLVGYNEQFF. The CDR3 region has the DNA TGTGCCAGCAGCTTAGTGGGTTACAATGAGCAGTTCTTC.

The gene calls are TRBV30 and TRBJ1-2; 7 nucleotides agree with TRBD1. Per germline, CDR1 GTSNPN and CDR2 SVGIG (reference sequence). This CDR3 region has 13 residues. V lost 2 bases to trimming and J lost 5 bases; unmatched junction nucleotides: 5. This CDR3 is CAWSRTGDYGYTF. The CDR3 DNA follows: TGTGCCTGGAGTCGTACAGGGGATTATGGCTACACCTTC.

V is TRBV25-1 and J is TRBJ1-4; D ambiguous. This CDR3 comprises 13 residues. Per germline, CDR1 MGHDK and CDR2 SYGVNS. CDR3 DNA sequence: TGTGCAACCGGCCCGGGCTCTAATGAAAAACTGTTTTTT. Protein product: CATGPGSNEKLFF.

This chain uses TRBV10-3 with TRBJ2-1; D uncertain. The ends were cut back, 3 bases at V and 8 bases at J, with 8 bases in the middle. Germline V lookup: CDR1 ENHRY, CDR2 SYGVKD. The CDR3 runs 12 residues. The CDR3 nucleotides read TGTGCCATCAGTGAAGGAGCGCATGAGCAGTTCTTC. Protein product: CAISEGAHEQFF.

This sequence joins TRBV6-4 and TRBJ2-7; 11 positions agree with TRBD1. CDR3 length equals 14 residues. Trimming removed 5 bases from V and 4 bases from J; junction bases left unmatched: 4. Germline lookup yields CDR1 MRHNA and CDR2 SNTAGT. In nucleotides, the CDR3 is TGTGCCAGCAGTCTCCGGGACAGGGGGTACGAGCAGTACTTC. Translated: CASSLRDRGYEQYF.

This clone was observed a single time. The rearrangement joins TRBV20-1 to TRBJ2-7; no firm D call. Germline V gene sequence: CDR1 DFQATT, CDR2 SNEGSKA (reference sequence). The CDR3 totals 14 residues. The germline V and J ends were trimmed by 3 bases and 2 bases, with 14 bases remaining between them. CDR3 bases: TGCAGTGCTAGTTTGCCAGTCCAAACCTACGAGCAGTACTTC. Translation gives CSASLPVQTYEQYF.

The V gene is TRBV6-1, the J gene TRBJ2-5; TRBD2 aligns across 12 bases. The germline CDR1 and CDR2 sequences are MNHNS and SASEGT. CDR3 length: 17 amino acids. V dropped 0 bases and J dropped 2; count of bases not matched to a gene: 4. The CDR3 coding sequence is TGTGCCAGCAGTGAAGCACTAGCGGGAGGACCACAAGAGACCCAGTACTTC. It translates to CASSEALAGGPQETQYF.

CDR3 nucleotides: TGTGCCAGTAGTATAACGGGGGGCCCCTACGAGCAGTACTTC. Amino acids: CASSITGGPYEQYF. The J gene is TRBJ2-7, the V gene TRBV19; tentatively, D is TRBD2 (7 bases). The CDR3 runs to 14 residues. V shed 2 bases and J shed 2 bases, with 10 bases lying between them. CDR1 and CDR2 (germline): LNHDA, SQIVND (reference sequence).

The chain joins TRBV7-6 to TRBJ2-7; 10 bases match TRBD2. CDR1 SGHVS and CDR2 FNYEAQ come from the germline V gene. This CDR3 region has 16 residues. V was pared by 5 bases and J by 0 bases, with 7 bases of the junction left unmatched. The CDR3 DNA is TGTGCCAGCAGCCCCACGACTAGCGGGCACTCCTACGAGCAGTACTTC. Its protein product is CASSPTTSGHSYEQYF.